This T cell receptor beta chain was sequenced for a study of T cell responses to AZD1222 COVID-19 vaccine. Study as a whole: Some second doses came at about 4 weeks and others at about 12 weeks; these were pooled.

Profiling relied on immunoSEQ multiplex PCR, and the TCRdb table lists in-frame clones only, not all of them. The sample has approximately 110,000 clones; more than 90% are singletons. Study conclusions and caveats: Baseline seropositivity occurred in only a handful of AZD1222 recipients. Donors were chiefly white British, with a greater number of females, and clonal diversity was perhaps underestimated.

In regard to this clone: What it recognizes is unknown.

Germline values: CDR1 MNHEY, CDR2 SVGEGT. Trimming stripped 5 bases from V and 4 bases from J, with 17 bases between. There are 15 residues in the CDR3. The sequencing here drew on peripheral blood, taken on day 0 of AZD1222 vaccination. The chain combines TRBV6-2 or TRBV6-3 with TRBJ1-1, with a weak D call TRBD1 (5 bases). The receptor comes from an adult in good health. CDR3 loop: CASSPRGKTSTEAFF. CDR3 nucleotide sequence: TGTGCCAGCAGTCCCCGGGGCAAAACGAGCACTGAAGCTTTCTTT.